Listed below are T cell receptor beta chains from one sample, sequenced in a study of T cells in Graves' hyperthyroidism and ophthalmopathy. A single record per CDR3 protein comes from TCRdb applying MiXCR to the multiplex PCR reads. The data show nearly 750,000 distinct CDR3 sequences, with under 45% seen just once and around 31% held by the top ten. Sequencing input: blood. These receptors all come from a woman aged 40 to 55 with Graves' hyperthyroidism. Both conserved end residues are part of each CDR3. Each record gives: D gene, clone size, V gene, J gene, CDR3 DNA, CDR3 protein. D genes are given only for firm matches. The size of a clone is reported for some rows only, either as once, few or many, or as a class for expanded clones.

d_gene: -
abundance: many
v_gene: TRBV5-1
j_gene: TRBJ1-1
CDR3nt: TGCGCCAGCAGCGGTACCGCAGGGGCGAACACTGAAGCTTTCTTT
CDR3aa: CASSGTAGANTEAFF

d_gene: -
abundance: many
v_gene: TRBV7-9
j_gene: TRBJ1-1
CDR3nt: TGTGCCAGCAGGTATAGCGGAGTTCGCATGAACACTGAAGCTTTCTTT
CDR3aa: CASRYSGVRMNTEAFF

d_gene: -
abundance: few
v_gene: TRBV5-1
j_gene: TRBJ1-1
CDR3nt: TGCGCCAGCAGCTTGAAGGTTAGTGGGGCTGAAGCTTTCTTT
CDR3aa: CASSLKVSGAEAFF

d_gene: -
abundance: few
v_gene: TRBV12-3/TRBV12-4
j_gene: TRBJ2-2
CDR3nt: TGTGCGCGCCCCAGCGGGTACACCGGGGAGCTGTTTTTT
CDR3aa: CARPSGYTGELFF

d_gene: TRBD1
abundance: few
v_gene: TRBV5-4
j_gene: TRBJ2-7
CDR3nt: TGTGCCAGCAGCAAGTCAACAGGACAGGGGTTTGGGGAGCAGTACTTC
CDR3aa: CASSKSTGQGFGEQYF

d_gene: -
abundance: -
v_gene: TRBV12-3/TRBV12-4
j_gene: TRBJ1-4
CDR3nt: TGTGCCAGCAGCCCAGGACAGCCTTCCCTCAACCCTCATTTT
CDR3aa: CASSPGQPSLNPHF

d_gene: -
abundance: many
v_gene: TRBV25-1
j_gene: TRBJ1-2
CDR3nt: TGTGCCAGCAGTGGACAGGGCTACACCTTC
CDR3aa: CASSGQGYTF

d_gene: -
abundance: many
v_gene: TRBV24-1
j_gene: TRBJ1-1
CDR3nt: TGTGCCACCAGGGGCCAGGACACTGAAGCTTTCTTT
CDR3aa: CATRGQDTEAFF

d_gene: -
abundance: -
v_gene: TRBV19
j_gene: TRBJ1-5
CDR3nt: TGTGCCAGGGACCCACGTGAGCAGCTTGGAGCGCCCCAGCATTTT
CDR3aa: CARDPREQLGAPQHF

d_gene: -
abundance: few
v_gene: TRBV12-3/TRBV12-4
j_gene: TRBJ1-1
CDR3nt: TGTGCCAGCTCACCCCTCACGGCCGTGGACACTGAAGCTTTCTTT
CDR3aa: CASSPLTAVDTEAFF

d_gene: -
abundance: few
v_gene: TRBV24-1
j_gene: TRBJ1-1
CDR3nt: TGTGCCACCAGTGACCCGGCCGGAGGGAGCACTGAAGCTTTCTTT
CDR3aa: CATSDPAGGSTEAFF

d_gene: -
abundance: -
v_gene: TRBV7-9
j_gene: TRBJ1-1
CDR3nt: TGTGCCAGCCGACATGGGGACAACTCAAGGATGAACACTGAAGCTTTCTTT
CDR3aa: CASRHGDNSRMNTEAFF

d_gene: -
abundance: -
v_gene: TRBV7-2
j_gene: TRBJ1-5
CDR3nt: TGTGCCAGCAGCTTCTTGGGGGACTGGCAGCCCCAGCATTTT
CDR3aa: CASSFLGDWQPQHF

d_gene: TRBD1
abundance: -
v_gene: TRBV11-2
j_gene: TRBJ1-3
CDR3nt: TGTGCCAGCAGGCAGGGGGCATCTGGAAACACCATATATTTT
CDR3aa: CASRQGASGNTIYF

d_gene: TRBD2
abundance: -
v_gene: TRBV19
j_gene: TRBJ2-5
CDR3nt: TGTACCAGTAGTATTACCGCACTAGCGGGGGGACAAGAGACCCAGTACTTC
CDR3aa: CTSSITALAGGQETQYF

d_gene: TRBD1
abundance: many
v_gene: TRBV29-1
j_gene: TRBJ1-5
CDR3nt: TGCAGCGTTACTACAGGGGGGGACCAGCCCCAGCATTTT
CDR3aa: CSVTTGGDQPQHF

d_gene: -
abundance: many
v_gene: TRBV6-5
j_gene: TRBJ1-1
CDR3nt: TGTGCCAGCAGTTACGAGGGGACGAACACTGAAGCTTTCTTT
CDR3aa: CASSYEGTNTEAFF

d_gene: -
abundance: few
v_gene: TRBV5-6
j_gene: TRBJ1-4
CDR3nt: TGTGCCAGCAGCTTGGCGGACACGGGGGGTGAAAAACTGTTTTTT
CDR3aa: CASSLADTGGEKLFF

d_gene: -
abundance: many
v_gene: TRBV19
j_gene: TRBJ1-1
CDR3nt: TGTGCCAGTACCCGAAACGGAGTTAACACTGAAGCTTTCTTT
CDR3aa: CASTRNGVNTEAFF

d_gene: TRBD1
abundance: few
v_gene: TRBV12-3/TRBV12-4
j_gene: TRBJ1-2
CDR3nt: TGTGCCAGCAGTAACCCGGAACAGGGGGCGAGTGGCTACACCTTC
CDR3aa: CASSNPEQGASGYTF

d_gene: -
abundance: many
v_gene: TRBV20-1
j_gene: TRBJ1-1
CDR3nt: TGCAGTGCCTTGGGGGGGAACACTGAAGCTTTCTTT
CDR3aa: CSALGGNTEAFF

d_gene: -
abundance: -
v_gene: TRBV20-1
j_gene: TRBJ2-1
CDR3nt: TGCAGTGTCCCCGGGGAGAGAGCGGCGACCTACAATGAGCAGTTCTTC
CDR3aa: CSVPGERAATYNEQFF

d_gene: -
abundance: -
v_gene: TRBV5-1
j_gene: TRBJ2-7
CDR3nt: TGCGCCAGCAGCTCGGCTTTTTCCGGGCAGAGGGAGCAGTACTTC
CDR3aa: CASSSAFSGQREQYF

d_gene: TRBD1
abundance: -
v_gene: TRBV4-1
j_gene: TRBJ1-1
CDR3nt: TGCGCCAGCAGCCAAGAGGACAGGGGGAACACTGAAGCTTTCTTT
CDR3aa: CASSQEDRGNTEAFF

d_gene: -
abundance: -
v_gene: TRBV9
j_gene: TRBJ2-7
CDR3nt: TGTGCCAGTTTCCAGGTGGACAAGGTGGGCTACGAGCAGTACTTC
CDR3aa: CASFQVDKVGYEQYF

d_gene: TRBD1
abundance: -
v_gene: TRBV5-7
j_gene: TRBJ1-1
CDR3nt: TGTGCCAGCAGCTTGGGCAGGGGGCTGACAATGAACACTGAAGCTTTCTTT
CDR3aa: CASSLGRGLTMNTEAFF

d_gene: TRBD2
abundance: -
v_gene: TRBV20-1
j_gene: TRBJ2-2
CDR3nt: TGCAGTGCTAGGGGGATAGCGGGGGGGAACACCGGGGAGCTGTTTTTT
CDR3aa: CSARGIAGGNTGELFF

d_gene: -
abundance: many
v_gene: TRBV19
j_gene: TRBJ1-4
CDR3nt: TGTGCCAGTAGTATCTCAAGGGGAAATGAAAAACTGTTTTTT
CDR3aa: CASSISRGNEKLFF

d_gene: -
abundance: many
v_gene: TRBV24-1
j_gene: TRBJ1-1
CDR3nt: TGTGCCACCAGTGATGGGGGACTCACTGAAGCTTTCTTT
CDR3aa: CATSDGGLTEAFF

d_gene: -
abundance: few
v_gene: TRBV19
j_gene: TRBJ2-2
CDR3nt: TGTGCCAGTAGTGCAAAAGCCTCAACCGGGGAGCTGTTTTTT
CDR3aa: CASSAKASTGELFF

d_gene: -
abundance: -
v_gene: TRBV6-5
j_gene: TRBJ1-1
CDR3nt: TGTGCCATCAGTTACCTTGGGGCGGACACTGAAGCTTTCTTT
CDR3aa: CAISYLGADTEAFF

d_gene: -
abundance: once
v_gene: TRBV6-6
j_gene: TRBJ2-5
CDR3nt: TGTGTCAGCAGCAGCTTACAAGAGACCCAGTACTTC
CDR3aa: CVSSSLQETQYF

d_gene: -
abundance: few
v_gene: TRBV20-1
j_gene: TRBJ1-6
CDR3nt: TGCAGTGCTACACTTCCCCCGGTGGGTCATGTAAATTCACCCCTCCACTTT
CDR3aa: CSATLPPVGHVNSPLHF

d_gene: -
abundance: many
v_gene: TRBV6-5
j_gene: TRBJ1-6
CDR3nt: TGTGCCAGCAGTAGGCCCAATTCACCCCTCCACTTT
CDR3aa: CASSRPNSPLHF

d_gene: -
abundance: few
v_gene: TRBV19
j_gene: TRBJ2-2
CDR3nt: TGTGCCAGTAGTATCCCCTCTCGTGCGGGGTACCTCACCGGGGAGCTGTTTTTT
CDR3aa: CASSIPSRAGYLTGELFF

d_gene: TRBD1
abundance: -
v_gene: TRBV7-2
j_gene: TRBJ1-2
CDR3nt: TGTGCCAGCAGCCCAGACAGGGCTCATGGCTACACCTTC
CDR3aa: CASSPDRAHGYTF

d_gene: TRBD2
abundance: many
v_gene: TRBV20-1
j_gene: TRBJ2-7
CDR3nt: TGCAGTGCGCGGGGCCGCGGGAGAGATGAGCAGTACTTC
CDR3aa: CSARGRGRDEQYF

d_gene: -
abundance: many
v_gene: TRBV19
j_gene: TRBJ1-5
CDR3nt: TGTGCCAGTAGTATACCCAGCCCCTATAGCAATCAGCCCCAGCATTTT
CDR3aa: CASSIPSPYSNQPQHF

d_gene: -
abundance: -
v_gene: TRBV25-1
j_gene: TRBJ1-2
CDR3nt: TGTGCCAGCTCGGTAACAGGGTTTAACTATGGCTACACCTTC
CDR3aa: CASSVTGFNYGYTF

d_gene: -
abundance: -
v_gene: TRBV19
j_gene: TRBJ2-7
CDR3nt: TGTGCCAGTAGTCTCGCCCTCCGGGGAGGCTACGAGCAGTACTTC
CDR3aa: CASSLALRGGYEQYF

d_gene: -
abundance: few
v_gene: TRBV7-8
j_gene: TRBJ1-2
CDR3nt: TGTGCCAGCAGCCCTAATACCCGTGGTGGCTACACCTTC
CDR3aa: CASSPNTRGGYTF

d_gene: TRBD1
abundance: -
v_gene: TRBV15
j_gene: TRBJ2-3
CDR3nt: TGTGCCACCAGTTACTGGGACAGGGCCGCAGCAGATACGCAGTATTTT
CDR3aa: CATSYWDRAAADTQYF

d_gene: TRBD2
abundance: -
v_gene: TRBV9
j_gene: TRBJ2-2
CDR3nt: TGTGCCAGCAGCTTTAGCGGGGGGGCCACCGGGGAGCTGTTTTTT
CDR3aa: CASSFSGGATGELFF

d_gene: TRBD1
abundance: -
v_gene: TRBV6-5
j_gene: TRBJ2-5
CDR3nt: TGTGCCAGCAGTTATGGGACAGGGGGAAACCAAGAGACCCAGTACTTC
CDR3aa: CASSYGTGGNQETQYF

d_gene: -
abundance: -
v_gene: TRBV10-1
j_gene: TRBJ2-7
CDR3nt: TGCGCCGGCAGTGAGGGACCGGCTCAGGGTGGGCAGTACTTC
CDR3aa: CAGSEGPAQGGQYF

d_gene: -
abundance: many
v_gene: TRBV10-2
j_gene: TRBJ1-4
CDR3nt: TGCGCCAGCAGTGAGTCGATTTCCGGGGCTGTTGAAAAACTGTTTTTT
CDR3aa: CASSESISGAVEKLFF

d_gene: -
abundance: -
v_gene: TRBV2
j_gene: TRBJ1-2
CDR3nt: TGTGCCATCTCAGGTGCCCTGGGCTACGGTGGCTACACCTTC
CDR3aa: CAISGALGYGGYTF

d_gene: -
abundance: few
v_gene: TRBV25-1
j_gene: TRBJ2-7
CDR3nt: TGTGCCAGCAGTGACAACAGGGACTACTACGAGCAGTACTTC
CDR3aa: CASSDNRDYYEQYF

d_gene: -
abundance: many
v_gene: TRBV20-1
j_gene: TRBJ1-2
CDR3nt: TGCAGCCCAGCCCTGAGGACTGACATACCGATCTTC
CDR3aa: CSPALRTDIPIF

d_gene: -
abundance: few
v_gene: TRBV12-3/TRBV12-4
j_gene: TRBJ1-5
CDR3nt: TGTGCCAGCAGGCAGGGACCGACTAGCAATCAGCCCCAGCATTTT
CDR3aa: CASRQGPTSNQPQHF

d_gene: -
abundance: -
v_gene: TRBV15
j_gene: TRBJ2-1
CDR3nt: TGTGCCACCAGCGGACTGTACAGGGGCGGGGATGAGCAGTTCTTC
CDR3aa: CATSGLYRGGDEQFF

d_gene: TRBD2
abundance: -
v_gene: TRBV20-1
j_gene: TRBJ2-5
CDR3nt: TGCAGTCCGGGTGTAGCGGGGGGGCAAGAGACCCAGTACTTC
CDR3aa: CSPGVAGGQETQYF

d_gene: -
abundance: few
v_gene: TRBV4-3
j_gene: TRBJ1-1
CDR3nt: TGCGCCAGCAGCCAAGAGTACGGAACAGATGAAGCTTTCTTT
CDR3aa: CASSQEYGTDEAFF

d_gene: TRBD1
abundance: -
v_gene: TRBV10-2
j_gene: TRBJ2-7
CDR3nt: TGCGCCAGCAGGCCGGGACAGGGAGGCGAGCAGTACTTC
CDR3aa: CASRPGQGGEQYF

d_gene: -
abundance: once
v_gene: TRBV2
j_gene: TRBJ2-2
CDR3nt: -
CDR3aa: CASSASSAGANVLTFGAGTGELFF

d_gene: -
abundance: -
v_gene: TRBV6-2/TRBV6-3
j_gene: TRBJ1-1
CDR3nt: TGTGCCAGCTTACCGGGACACGGGAGGACTGAAGCTTTCTTT
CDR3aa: CASLPGHGRTEAFF

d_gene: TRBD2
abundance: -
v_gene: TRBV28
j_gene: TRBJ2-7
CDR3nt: TGTGCCAGCAGTACAGCGGGAGGCGGTTACGAGCAGTACTTC
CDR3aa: CASSTAGGGYEQYF